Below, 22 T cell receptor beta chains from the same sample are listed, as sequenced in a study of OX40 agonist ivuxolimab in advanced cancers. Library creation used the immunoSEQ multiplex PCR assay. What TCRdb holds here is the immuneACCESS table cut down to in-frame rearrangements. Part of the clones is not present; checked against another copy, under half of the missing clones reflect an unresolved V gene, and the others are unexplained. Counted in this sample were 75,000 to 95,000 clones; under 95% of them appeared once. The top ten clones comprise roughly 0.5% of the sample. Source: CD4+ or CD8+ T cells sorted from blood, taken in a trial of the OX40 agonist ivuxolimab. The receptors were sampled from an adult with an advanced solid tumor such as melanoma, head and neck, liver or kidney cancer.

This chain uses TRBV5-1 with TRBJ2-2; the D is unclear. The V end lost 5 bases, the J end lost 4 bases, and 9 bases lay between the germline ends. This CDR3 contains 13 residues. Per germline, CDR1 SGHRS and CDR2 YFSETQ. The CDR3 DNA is TGCGCCAGCAGTAAGGAACCCACCGGGGAGCTGTTTTTT. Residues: CASSKEPTGELFF.

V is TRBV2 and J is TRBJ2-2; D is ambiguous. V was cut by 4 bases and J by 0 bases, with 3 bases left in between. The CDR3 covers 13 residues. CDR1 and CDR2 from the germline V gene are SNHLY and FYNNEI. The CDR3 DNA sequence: TGTGCCAGCAGTGGGTCGAACACCGGGGAGCTGTTTTTT. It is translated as CASSGSNTGELFF.

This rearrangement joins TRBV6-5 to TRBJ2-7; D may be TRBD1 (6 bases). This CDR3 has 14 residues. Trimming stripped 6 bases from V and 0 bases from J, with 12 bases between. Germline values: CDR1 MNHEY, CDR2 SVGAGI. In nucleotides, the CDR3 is TGTGCCAGCAGACTCGGACAGAACTCCTACGAGCAGTACTTC. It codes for CASRLGQNSYEQYF.

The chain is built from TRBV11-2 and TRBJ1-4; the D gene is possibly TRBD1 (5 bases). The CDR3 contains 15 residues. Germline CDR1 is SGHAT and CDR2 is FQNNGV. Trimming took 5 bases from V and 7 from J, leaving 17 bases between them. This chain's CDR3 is CASSPDRIRGEKLFF. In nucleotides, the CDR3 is TGTGCCAGCAGCCCTGACAGAATAAGGGGTGAAAAACTGTTTTTT.

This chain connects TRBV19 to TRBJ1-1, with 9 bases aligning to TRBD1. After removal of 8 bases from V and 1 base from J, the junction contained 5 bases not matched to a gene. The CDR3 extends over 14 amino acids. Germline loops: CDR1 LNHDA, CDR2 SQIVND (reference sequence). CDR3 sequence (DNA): TGTGCCAGTGGCCGGGACAGGGCGAACACTGAAGCTTTCTTT. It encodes CASGRDRANTEAFF.

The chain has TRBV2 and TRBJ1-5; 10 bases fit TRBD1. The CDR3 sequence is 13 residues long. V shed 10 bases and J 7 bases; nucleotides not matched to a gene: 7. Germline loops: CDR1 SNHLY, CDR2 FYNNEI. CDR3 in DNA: TGTGCCACAGACAGGGGGCGTGGGCAGCCCCAGCATTTT. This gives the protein CATDRGRGQPQHF. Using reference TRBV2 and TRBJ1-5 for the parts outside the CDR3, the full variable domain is EPEVTQTPSHQVTQMGQEVILRCVPISNHLYFYWYRQILGQKVEFLVSFYNNEISEKSEIFDDQFSVERPDGSNFTLKIRSTKLEDSAMYFCATDRGRGQPQHFGDGTRLSIL.

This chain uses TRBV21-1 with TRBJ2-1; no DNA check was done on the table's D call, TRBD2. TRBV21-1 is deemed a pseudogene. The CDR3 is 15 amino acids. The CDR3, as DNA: TGTGCCAGCAGCAAATTTCGGGCGGGTGCCAATGAGCAGTTCTTC. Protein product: CASSKFRAGANEQFF.

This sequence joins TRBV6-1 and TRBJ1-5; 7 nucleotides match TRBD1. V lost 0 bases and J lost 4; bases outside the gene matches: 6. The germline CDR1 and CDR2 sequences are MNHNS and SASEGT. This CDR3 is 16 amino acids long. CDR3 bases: TGTGCCAGCAGTGAAGCGACAGGGATCAGAAATCAGCCCCAGCATTTT. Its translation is CASSEATGIRNQPQHF.

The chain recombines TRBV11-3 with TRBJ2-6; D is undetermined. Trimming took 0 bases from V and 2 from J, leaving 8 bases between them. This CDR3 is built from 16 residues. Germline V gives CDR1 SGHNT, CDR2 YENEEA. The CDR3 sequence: CASSLEGTAGANVLTF. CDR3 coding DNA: TGTGCCAGCAGCTTAGAAGGAACGGCTGGGGCCAACGTCCTGACTTTC.

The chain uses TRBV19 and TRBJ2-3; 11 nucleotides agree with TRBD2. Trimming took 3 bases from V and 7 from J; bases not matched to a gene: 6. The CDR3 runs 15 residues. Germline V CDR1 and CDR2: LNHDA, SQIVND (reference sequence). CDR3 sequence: CASSIGLAGGYTQYF. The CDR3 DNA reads TGTGCCAGTAGTATTGGGCTAGCGGGGGGTTATACGCAGTATTTT.

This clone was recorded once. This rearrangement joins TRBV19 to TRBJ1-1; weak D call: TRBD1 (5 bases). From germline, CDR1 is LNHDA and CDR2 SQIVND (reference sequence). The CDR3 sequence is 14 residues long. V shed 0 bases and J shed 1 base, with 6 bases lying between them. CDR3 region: CASSIEGANTEAFF. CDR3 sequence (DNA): TGTGCCAGTAGTATAGAAGGGGCGAACACTGAAGCTTTCTTT.

The CDR3 DNA sequence: TGTGCCAGCTCACCTCGGGAGCGGGACACCGGGGAGCTGTTTTTT. Residues: CASSPRERDTGELFF. The chain has TRBV18 and TRBJ2-2; tentatively, D is TRBD2 (6 bases). V dropped 3 bases and J dropped 3 bases, with 11 bases sitting between them. The CDR3 is 15 amino acids. Germline V lookup: CDR1 KGHSH, CDR2 LQKENI.

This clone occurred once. CDR3 loop: CASSRDRGYEKLFF. CDR3 bases: TGTGCCAGCAGCCGGGACAGGGGATATGAAAAACTGTTTTTT. The chain carries TRBV27 and TRBJ1-4; 10 positions agree with TRBD1. J lost 6 bases, V lost 6 bases, and 4 bases had no gene match. The CDR3 covers 14 residues. Germline V gene sequence: CDR1 MNHEY, CDR2 SMNVEV (reference sequence).

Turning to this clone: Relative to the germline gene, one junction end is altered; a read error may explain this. The CDR3 DNA is TGTGTCAGCAGCCATCCGACTGGAAACAATGAGCAGTTCTTC. It translates to CVSSHPTGNNEQFF. This chain uses TRBV7-3 with TRBJ2-1; D is unclear. CDR1 and CDR2 from the germline V gene are SGHTA and FQGTGA. There are 14 residues in the CDR3.

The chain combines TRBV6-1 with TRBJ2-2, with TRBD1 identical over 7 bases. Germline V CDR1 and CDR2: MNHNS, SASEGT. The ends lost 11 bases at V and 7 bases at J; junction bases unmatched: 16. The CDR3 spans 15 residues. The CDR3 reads CAARSGWDSDGELFF. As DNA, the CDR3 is TGTGCCGCGAGAAGTGGTTGGGACAGTGACGGGGAGCTGTTTTTT.

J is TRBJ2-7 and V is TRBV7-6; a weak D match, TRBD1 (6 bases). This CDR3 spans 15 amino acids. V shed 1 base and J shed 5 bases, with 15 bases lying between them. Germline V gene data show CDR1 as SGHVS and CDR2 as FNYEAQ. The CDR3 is CASSLGQAPGNEQYF. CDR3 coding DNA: TGTGCCAGCAGCTTAGGACAGGCACCGGGAAACGAGCAGTACTTC.

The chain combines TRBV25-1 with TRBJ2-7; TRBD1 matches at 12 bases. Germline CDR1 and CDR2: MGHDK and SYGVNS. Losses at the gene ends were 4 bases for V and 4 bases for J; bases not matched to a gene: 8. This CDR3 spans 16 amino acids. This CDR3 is CASSGLQGQGAYEQYF. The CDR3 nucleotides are TGTGCCAGCAGTGGTTTGCAGGGACAGGGGGCTTACGAGCAGTACTTC.

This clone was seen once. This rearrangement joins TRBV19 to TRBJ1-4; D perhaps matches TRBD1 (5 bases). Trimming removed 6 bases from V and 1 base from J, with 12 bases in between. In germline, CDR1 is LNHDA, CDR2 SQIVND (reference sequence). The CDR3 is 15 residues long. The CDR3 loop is CASSAGLLTNEKLFF. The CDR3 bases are TGTGCCAGTAGCGCAGGGTTATTAACTAATGAAAAACTGTTTTTT.

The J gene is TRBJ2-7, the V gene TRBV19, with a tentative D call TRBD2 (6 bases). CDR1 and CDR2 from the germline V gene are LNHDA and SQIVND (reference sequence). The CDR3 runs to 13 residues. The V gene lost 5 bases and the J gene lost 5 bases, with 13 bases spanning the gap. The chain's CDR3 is CASSSAGPDEQYF. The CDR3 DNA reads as TGTGCCAGTAGTTCCGCGGGACCTGACGAGCAGTACTTC.

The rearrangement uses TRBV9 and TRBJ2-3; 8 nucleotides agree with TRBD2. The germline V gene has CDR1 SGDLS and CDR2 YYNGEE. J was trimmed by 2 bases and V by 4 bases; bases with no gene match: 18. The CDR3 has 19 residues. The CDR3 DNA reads TGTGCCAGCAGCCCCCGGGGGGGTGGGACCTCTCCCTTCACAGATACGCAGTATTTT. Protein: CASSPRGGGTSPFTDTQYF.

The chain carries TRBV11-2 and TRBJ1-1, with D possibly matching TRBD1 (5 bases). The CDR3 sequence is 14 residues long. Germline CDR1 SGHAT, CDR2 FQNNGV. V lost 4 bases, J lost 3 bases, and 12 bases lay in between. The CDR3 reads CASSSGSGDTEAFF. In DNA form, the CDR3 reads TGTGCCAGCAGCTCAGGGTCTGGTGACACTGAAGCTTTCTTT.

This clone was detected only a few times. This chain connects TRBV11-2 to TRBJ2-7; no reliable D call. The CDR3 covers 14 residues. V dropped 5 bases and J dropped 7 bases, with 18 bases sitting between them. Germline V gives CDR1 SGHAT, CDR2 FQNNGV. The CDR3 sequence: CASSGSPLGEEQYF. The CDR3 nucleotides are TGTGCCAGCAGCGGGTCCCCCCTAGGAGAGGAGCAGTACTTC.